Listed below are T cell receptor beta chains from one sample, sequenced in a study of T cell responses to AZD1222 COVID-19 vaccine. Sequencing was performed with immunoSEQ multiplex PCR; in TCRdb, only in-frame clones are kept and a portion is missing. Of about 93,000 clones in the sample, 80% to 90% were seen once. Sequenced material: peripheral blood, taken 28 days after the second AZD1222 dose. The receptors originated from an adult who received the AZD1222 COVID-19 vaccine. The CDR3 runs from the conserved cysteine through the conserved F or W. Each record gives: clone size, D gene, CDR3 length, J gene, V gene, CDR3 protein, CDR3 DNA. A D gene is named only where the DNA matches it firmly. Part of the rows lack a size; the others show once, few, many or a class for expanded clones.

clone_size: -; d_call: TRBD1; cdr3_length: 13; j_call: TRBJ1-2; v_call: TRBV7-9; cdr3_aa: CASSPTTGTGYTF; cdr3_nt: TGTGCCAGCAGCCCCACGACAGGGACTGGCTACACCTTC
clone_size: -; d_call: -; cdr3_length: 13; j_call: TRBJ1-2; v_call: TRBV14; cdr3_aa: CASSDGPNYGYTF; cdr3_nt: TGTGCCAGCAGTGACGGGCCTAACTATGGCTACACCTTC
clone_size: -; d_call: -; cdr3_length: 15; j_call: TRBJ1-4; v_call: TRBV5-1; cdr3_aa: CASSLVGTPNEKLFF; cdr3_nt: TGCGCCAGCAGCTTGGTAGGGACACCGAATGAAAAACTGTTTTTT
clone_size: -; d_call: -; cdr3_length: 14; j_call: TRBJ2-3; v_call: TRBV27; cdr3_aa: CASSSPLGGDTQYF; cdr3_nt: TGTGCCAGCAGTTCACCCTTAGGGGGAGATACGCAGTATTTT
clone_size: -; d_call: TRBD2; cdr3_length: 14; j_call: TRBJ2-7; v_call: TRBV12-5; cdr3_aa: CASAASGSSNEQYF; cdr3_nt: TGTGCTAGTGCGGCTAGCGGGAGTTCCAACGAGCAGTACTTC
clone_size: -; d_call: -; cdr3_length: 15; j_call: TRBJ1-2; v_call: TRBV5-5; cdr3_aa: CASSVTGTENYGYTF; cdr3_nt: TGTGCCAGCAGCGTAACCGGGACCGAAAACTATGGCTACACCTTC
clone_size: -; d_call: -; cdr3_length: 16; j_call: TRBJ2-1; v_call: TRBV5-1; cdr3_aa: CASSLDMTSRGNEQFF; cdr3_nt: TGCGCCAGCAGCTTGGACATGACTAGCAGGGGCAATGAGCAGTTCTTC
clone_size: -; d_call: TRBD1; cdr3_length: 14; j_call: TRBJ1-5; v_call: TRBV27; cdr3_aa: CASRPGTGTQPQHF; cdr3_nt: TGTGCCAGCAGACCCGGGACAGGGACTCAGCCCCAGCATTTT
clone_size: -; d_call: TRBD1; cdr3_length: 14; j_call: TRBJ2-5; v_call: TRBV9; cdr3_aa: CASSPGGLQETQYF; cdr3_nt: TGTGCCAGCAGCCCAGGGGGCTTGCAAGAGACCCAGTACTTC
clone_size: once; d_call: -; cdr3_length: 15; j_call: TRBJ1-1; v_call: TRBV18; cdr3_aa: CASSGGATGSAEAFF; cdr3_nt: TGTGCCAGCTCTGGGGGGGCTACAGGGTCGGCTGAAGCTTTCTTT
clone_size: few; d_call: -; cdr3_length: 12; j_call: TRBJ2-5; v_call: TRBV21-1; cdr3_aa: CASEGVWETQYF; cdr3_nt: TGTGCCAGCGAGGGGGTGTGGGAGACCCAGTACTTC
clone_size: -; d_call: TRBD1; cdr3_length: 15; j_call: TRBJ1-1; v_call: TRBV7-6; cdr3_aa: CASSPGQTMNTEAFF; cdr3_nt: TGTGCCAGCAGCCCGGGACAGACGATGAACACTGAAGCTTTCTTT
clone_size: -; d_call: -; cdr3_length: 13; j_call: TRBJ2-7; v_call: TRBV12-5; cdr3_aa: CASGQGLHYEQYF; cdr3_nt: TGTGCTAGTGGCCAGGGACTCCACTACGAGCAGTACTTC
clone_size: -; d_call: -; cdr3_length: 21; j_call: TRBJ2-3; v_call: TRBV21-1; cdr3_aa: CASSTTRSGTSGVLSTDTQYF; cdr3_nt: TGTGCCAGCAGCACAACCCGCTCCGGGACTAGCGGGGTGCTATCCACAGATACGCAGTATTTT
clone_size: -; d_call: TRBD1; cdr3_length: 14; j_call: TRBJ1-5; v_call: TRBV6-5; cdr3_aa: CASSSSRGARPQHF; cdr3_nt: TGTGCCAGCAGTTCCTCCAGGGGGGCCCGGCCCCAGCATTTT
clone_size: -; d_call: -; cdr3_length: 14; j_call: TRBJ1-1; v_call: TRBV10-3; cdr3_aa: CAISEQGTHTEAFF; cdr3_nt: TGTGCCATCAGTGAGCAGGGGACCCACACTGAAGCTTTCTTT
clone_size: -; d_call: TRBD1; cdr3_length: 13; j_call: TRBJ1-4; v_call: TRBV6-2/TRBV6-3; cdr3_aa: CASSLGGDEKLFF; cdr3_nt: TGTGCCAGCAGTTTAGGGGGCGATGAAAAACTGTTTTTT